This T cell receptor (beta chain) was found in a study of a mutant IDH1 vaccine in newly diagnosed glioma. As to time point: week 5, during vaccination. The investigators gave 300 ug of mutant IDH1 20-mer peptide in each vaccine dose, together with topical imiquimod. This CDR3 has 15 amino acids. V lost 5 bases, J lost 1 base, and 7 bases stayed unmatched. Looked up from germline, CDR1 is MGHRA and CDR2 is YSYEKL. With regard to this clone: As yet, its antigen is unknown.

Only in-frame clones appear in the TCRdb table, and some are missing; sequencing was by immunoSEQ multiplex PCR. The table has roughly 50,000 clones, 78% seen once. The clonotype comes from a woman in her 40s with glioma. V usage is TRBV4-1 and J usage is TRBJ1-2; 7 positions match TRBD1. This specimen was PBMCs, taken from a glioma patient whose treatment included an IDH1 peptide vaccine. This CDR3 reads CASSKDRSSNYGYTF. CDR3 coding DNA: TGCGCCAGCAGCAAGGACAGGAGTAGTAACTATGGCTACACCTTC.